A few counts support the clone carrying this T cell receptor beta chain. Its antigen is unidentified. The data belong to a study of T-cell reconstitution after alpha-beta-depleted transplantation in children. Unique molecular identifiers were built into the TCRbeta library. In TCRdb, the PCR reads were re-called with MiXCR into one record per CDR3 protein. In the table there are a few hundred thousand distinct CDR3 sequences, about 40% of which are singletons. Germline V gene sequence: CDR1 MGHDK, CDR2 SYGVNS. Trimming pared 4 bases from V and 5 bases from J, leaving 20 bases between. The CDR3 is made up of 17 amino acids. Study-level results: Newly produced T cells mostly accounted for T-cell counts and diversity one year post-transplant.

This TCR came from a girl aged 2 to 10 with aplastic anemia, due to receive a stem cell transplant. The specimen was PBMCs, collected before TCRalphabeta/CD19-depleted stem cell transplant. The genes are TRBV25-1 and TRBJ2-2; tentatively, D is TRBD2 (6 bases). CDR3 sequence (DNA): TGTGCCAGCAGTGTCCTTCCGGGAGAATCTGGGACCGGGGAGCTGTTTTTT. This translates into CASSVLPGESGTGELFF.